Listed below are T cell receptor beta chains from one sample, sequenced in a study of shared clonotypes between healthy human individuals. Only in-frame clones appear in the TCRdb table, and some are missing; sequencing was by immunoSEQ multiplex PCR. The sample has 800,000 to 1,200,000 clones, 75% to 80% seen once. Sequencing was performed on memory CD4+ T cells from PBMCs. All receptors derive from a man in his late teens or twenties in good health. Some clones in this sample may be carry-over from other donors' samples. CDR3s include the opening cysteine and the closing phenylalanine or tryptophan. D genes are given only for firm matches. A row's size may be missing; if present it is once, few, many or a size class.

abundance: -; v_gene: TRBV28; d_gene: -; j_gene: TRBJ2-5; CDR3aa: CASSLPRVYQETQYF; CDR3nt: TGTGCCAGCAGTCTCCCTAGGGTCTACCAAGAGACCCAGTACTTC
abundance: -; v_gene: TRBV7-2; d_gene: -; j_gene: TRBJ2-3; CDR3aa: CASSRGRSTDTQYF; CDR3nt: TGTGCCAGCAGCCGAGGGAGGAGCACAGATACGCAGTATTTT
abundance: -; v_gene: TRBV28; d_gene: TRBD2; j_gene: TRBJ2-1; CDR3aa: CASSPRLAGVGEQFF; CDR3nt: TGTGCCAGCAGTCCCCGGCTAGCGGGAGTCGGTGAGCAGTTCTTC
abundance: -; v_gene: TRBV27; d_gene: -; j_gene: TRBJ1-4; CDR3aa: CASRPQLGNEKLFF; CDR3nt: TGTGCCAGCAGACCCCAACTGGGTAACGAAAAACTGTTTTTT
abundance: -; v_gene: TRBV5-6; d_gene: -; j_gene: TRBJ2-7; CDR3aa: CASSRAIAAYSYEQYF; CDR3nt: TGTGCCAGCAGCAGGGCAATAGCGGCCTACTCCTACGAGCAGTACTTC
abundance: -; v_gene: TRBV29-1; d_gene: -; j_gene: TRBJ1-4; CDR3aa: CSVVRGGSEKLFF; CDR3nt: TGCAGCGTTGTCCGGGGAGGTAGTGAAAAACTGTTTTTT
abundance: -; v_gene: TRBV11-2; d_gene: -; j_gene: TRBJ2-1; CDR3aa: CASSAQSRYNEQFF; CDR3nt: TGTGCCAGCAGCGCCCAAAGCCGCTACAATGAGCAGTTCTTC
abundance: -; v_gene: TRBV12-5; d_gene: TRBD2; j_gene: TRBJ2-2; CDR3aa: CASGLTVAGVAGELFF; CDR3nt: TGTGCTAGTGGTTTGACGGTAGCGGGAGTGGCCGGGGAGCTGTTTTTT
abundance: -; v_gene: TRBV28; d_gene: -; j_gene: TRBJ1-3; CDR3aa: CASSLPGSGRNTIYF; CDR3nt: TGTGCCAGCAGCCTCCCTGGGTCGGGGCGAAACACCATATATTTT
abundance: -; v_gene: TRBV18; d_gene: TRBD1; j_gene: TRBJ2-7; CDR3aa: CASSPDRGHEQYF; CDR3nt: TGTGCCAGCTCACCGGACAGGGGTCACGAGCAGTACTTC
abundance: few; v_gene: TRBV7-3; d_gene: -; j_gene: TRBJ2-1; CDR3aa: CASSLSRGSGREQFF; CDR3nt: TGTGCCAGCAGCTTAAGTCGAGGCAGCGGAAGGGAGCAGTTCTTC
abundance: -; v_gene: TRBV7-2; d_gene: TRBD2; j_gene: TRBJ2-1; CDR3aa: CASSLAAGGYNEQFF; CDR3nt: TGTGCCAGCAGCTTAGCAGCGGGAGGGTACAATGAGCAGTTCTTC
abundance: once; v_gene: TRBV4-1; d_gene: -; j_gene: TRBJ1-5; CDR3aa: CASSLQGDPWRNQPQHF; CDR3nt: TGCGCCAGCAGCCTTCAGGGTGACCCATGGCGCAATCAGCCCCAGCATTTT
abundance: many; v_gene: TRBV14; d_gene: -; j_gene: TRBJ1-1; CDR3aa: CASSQVAQRNTEAFF; CDR3nt: TGTGCCAGCAGCCAAGTCGCGCAGAGGAACACTGAAGCTTTCTTT
abundance: -; v_gene: TRBV6-1; d_gene: TRBD1; j_gene: TRBJ2-7; CDR3aa: CASSEAGTASYEQYF; CDR3nt: TGTGCCAGCAGTGAAGCCGGGACAGCCTCCTACGAGCAGTACTTC
abundance: -; v_gene: TRBV14; d_gene: TRBD2; j_gene: TRBJ2-7; CDR3aa: CASSRQTSGNSYEQYF; CDR3nt: TGTGCCAGCAGCCGCCAGACTAGCGGGAACTCCTACGAGCAGTACTTC
abundance: -; v_gene: TRBV19; d_gene: TRBD1; j_gene: TRBJ2-1; CDR3aa: CASSIETGVRNEQFF; CDR3nt: TGTGCCAGTAGTATCGAGACAGGGGTTAGGAATGAGCAGTTCTTC
abundance: -; v_gene: TRBV7-6; d_gene: -; j_gene: TRBJ2-5; CDR3aa: CASSLSIETQYF; CDR3nt: TGTGCCAGCAGCTTATCAATTGAGACCCAGTACTTC
abundance: -; v_gene: TRBV28; d_gene: -; j_gene: TRBJ1-5; CDR3aa: CASSLMTPGNNQPQHF; CDR3nt: TGTGCCAGCAGTTTGATGACCCCGGGCAACAATCAGCCCCAGCATTTT
abundance: -; v_gene: TRBV5-1; d_gene: -; j_gene: TRBJ2-1; CDR3aa: CASSHRRADFNEQFF; CDR3nt: TGCGCCAGCAGCCACCGGAGGGCAGACTTTAATGAGCAGTTCTTC
abundance: -; v_gene: TRBV7-2; d_gene: -; j_gene: TRBJ1-4; CDR3aa: CASSLEGGLNEKLFF; CDR3nt: TGTGCCAGCAGCTTAGAGGGGGGGTTGAATGAAAAACTGTTTTTT
abundance: -; v_gene: TRBV6-6; d_gene: TRBD1; j_gene: TRBJ2-7; CDR3aa: CASSYTGQVPYEQYF; CDR3nt: TGTGCCAGCAGTTACACGGGACAGGTTCCCTACGAGCAGTACTTC
abundance: -; v_gene: TRBV30; d_gene: -; j_gene: TRBJ1-2; CDR3aa: CAWSQSSHGYTF; CDR3nt: TGTGCCTGGAGTCAGAGCTCGCATGGCTACACCTTC
abundance: -; v_gene: TRBV5-6; d_gene: TRBD1; j_gene: TRBJ1-1; CDR3aa: CASNAGTGVMNTEAFF; CDR3nt: TGTGCCAGCAACGCCGGGACAGGGGTTATGAACACTGAAGCTTTCTTT
abundance: once; v_gene: TRBV5-8; d_gene: -; j_gene: TRBJ2-5; CDR3aa: CASSSGSYQETQYF; CDR3nt: TGTGCCAGCAGCTCCGGGTCCTACCAAGAGACCCAGTACTTC
abundance: -; v_gene: TRBV7-2; d_gene: TRBD1; j_gene: TRBJ1-4; CDR3aa: CASSPWTGHEKLFF; CDR3nt: TGTGCCAGCAGCCCTTGGACAGGGCACGAAAAACTGTTTTTT
abundance: -; v_gene: TRBV5-1; d_gene: TRBD1; j_gene: TRBJ2-1; CDR3aa: CASSLGGWTGGSYNEQFF; CDR3nt: TGCGCCAGCAGCTTGGGAGGTTGGACAGGGGGTTCCTACAATGAGCAGTTCTTC
abundance: -; v_gene: TRBV28; d_gene: -; j_gene: TRBJ1-1; CDR3aa: CASTQVGGLRAFF; CDR3nt: TGTGCCAGCACCCAGGTAGGAGGGTTACGAGCTTTCTTT
abundance: -; v_gene: TRBV7-2; d_gene: TRBD2; j_gene: TRBJ2-7; CDR3aa: CASSLSGMGEQYF; CDR3nt: TGTGCCAGCAGCTTAAGCGGGATGGGTGAGCAGTACTTC
abundance: -; v_gene: TRBV5-1; d_gene: -; j_gene: TRBJ1-3; CDR3aa: CASSLGIASTIYF; CDR3nt: TGCGCCAGCAGCTTGGGGATTGCTAGCACCATATATTTT
abundance: once; v_gene: TRBV7-8; d_gene: -; j_gene: TRBJ1-1; CDR3aa: CASSVTRRTAEAFF; CDR3nt: TGTGCCAGCAGCGTGACCCGACGGACGGCTGAAGCTTTCTTT
abundance: -; v_gene: TRBV11-2; d_gene: -; j_gene: TRBJ2-2; CDR3aa: CASSLVAGRANTGELFF; CDR3nt: TGTGCCAGCAGCTTAGTGGCAGGGCGCGCTAACACCGGGGAGCTGTTTTTT
abundance: -; v_gene: TRBV7-2; d_gene: -; j_gene: TRBJ2-1; CDR3aa: CASSLLWGSYNEQFF; CDR3nt: TGTGCCAGCAGCTTATTGTGGGGGTCCTACAATGAGCAGTTCTTC
abundance: -; v_gene: TRBV7-9; d_gene: -; j_gene: TRBJ2-7; CDR3aa: CASSSAAYEQYF; CDR3nt: TGTGCCAGCAGCTCAGCAGCGTACGAGCAGTACTTC
abundance: -; v_gene: TRBV7-2; d_gene: -; j_gene: TRBJ2-5; CDR3aa: CASSLVSETQYF; CDR3nt: TGTGCCAGCAGCTTAGTTTCTGAGACCCAGTACTTC
abundance: -; v_gene: TRBV14; d_gene: TRBD2; j_gene: TRBJ2-7; CDR3aa: CASSQNWGASGTFWHEQYF; CDR3nt: TGTGCCAGCAGCCAAAACTGGGGCGCTAGCGGGACTTTTTGGCACGAGCAGTACTTC
abundance: once; v_gene: TRBV6-1; d_gene: TRBD1; j_gene: TRBJ1-4; CDR3aa: CASRISGGIREKLFF; CDR3nt: TGTGCCAGCAGGATCTCAGGGGGCATTCGGGAAAAACTGTTTTTT
abundance: many; v_gene: TRBV7-2; d_gene: -; j_gene: TRBJ2-1; CDR3aa: CASSLKGGPYNEQFF; CDR3nt: TGTGCCAGCAGCTTAAAGGGTGGTCCCTACAATGAGCAGTTCTTC
abundance: -; v_gene: TRBV11-2; d_gene: -; j_gene: TRBJ1-4; CDR3aa: CASSLGPGLRQEKLFF; CDR3nt: TGTGCCAGCAGCTTGGGACCAGGGTTAAGGCAGGAAAAACTGTTTTTT
abundance: -; v_gene: TRBV4-1; d_gene: -; j_gene: TRBJ2-3; CDR3aa: CASSLLPGPPGTDTQYF; CDR3nt: TGCGCCAGCAGCCTACTCCCTGGCCCACCCGGAACAGATACGCAGTATTTT
abundance: few; v_gene: TRBV15; d_gene: -; j_gene: TRBJ1-3; CDR3aa: CATSTVTGRFGNTIYF; CDR3nt: TGTGCCACCAGCACCGTAACCGGTAGGTTCGGAAACACCATATATTTT
abundance: few; v_gene: TRBV5-6; d_gene: -; j_gene: TRBJ2-3; CDR3aa: CASSQGPQGTDTQYF; CDR3nt: TGTGCCAGCAGCCAGGGACCGCAAGGCACAGATACGCAGTATTTT
abundance: few; v_gene: TRBV19; d_gene: -; j_gene: TRBJ1-1; CDR3aa: CASSVTGNTEAFF; CDR3nt: TGTGCCAGTAGCGTGACGGGTAACACTGAAGCTTTCTTT
abundance: few; v_gene: TRBV11-2; d_gene: -; j_gene: TRBJ2-5; CDR3aa: CASSFGRETQYF; CDR3nt: TGTGCCAGCAGCTTCGGTAGAGAGACCCAGTACTTC
abundance: -; v_gene: TRBV28; d_gene: -; j_gene: TRBJ1-2; CDR3aa: CASEGVNYGYTF; CDR3nt: TGTGCCAGCGAGGGGGTTAACTATGGCTACACCTTC
abundance: -; v_gene: TRBV5-1; d_gene: -; j_gene: TRBJ2-1; CDR3aa: CASSLESGPNEQFF; CDR3nt: TGCGCCAGCAGCTTGGAATCGGGACCCAATGAGCAGTTCTTC
abundance: -; v_gene: TRBV9; d_gene: TRBD1; j_gene: TRBJ2-7; CDR3aa: CASSATTGGYEQYF; CDR3nt: TGTGCCAGCAGCGCAACCACAGGGGGCTACGAGCAGTACTTC
abundance: -; v_gene: TRBV7-3; d_gene: -; j_gene: TRBJ2-2; CDR3aa: CASSLTSQGGNTGELFF; CDR3nt: TGTGCCAGCAGCTTAACCTCCCAAGGGGGGAACACCGGGGAGCTGTTTTTT
abundance: -; v_gene: TRBV27; d_gene: -; j_gene: TRBJ2-2; CDR3aa: CASSFNRADTGELFF; CDR3nt: TGTGCCAGCAGTTTTAATAGGGCGGACACCGGGGAGCTGTTTTTT
abundance: many; v_gene: TRBV7-3; d_gene: TRBD2; j_gene: TRBJ2-5; CDR3aa: CPKDALAGSQETQYF; CDR3nt: TGCCCCAAGGACGCTTTAGCGGGGTCCCAAGAGACCCAGTACTTC
abundance: -; v_gene: TRBV6-1; d_gene: -; j_gene: TRBJ1-5; CDR3aa: CASSQQGTSNQPQHF; CDR3nt: TGTGCCAGCAGTCAACAGGGTACGAGCAATCAGCCCCAGCATTTT
abundance: -; v_gene: TRBV10-3; d_gene: TRBD2; j_gene: TRBJ2-5; CDR3aa: CAISDSGTSGPYQETQYF; CDR3nt: TGTGCCATCAGTGACTCCGGGACTAGCGGACCGTACCAAGAGACCCAGTACTTC
abundance: -; v_gene: TRBV28; d_gene: TRBD2; j_gene: TRBJ2-3; CDR3aa: CASSRGTSGRSDTQYF; CDR3nt: TGTGCCAGCAGCCGAGGGACTAGCGGGAGGTCAGATACGCAGTATTTT
abundance: once; v_gene: TRBV28; d_gene: -; j_gene: TRBJ2-1; CDR3aa: CASSLDAYNEQFF; CDR3nt: TGTGCCAGCAGTTTGGACGCCTACAATGAGCAGTTCTTC
abundance: -; v_gene: TRBV7-2; d_gene: -; j_gene: TRBJ2-1; CDR3aa: CASSLSVWGNEQFF; CDR3nt: TGTGCCAGCAGCTTATCAGTGTGGGGCAATGAGCAGTTCTTC